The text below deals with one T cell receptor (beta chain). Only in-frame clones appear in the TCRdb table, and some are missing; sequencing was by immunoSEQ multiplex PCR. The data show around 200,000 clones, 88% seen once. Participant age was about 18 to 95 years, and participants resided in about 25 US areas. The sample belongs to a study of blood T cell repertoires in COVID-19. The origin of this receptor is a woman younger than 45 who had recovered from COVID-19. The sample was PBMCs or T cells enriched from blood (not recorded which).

CDR3 nucleotides: TGTGCCAGCAGAAAAGGGACAGAATCCTACGAGCAGTACTTC. Translating gives CASRKGTESYEQYF. This rearrangement joins TRBV7-2 to TRBJ2-7; 7 positions match TRBD1. The V segment lost 6 bases and the J segment 1 base; nucleotides outside the gene matches: 6. This CDR3 contains 14 residues. Germline V gene lookup returns CDR1 SGHTA and CDR2 FQGNSA.